This TCR beta chain was found in a study of cytomegalovirus exposure and HLA in healthy donors. Amplification used 60 Vbeta primers and 13 Jbeta primers. Assay used: immunoSEQ multiplex PCR; TCRdb lists only in-frame clones, some missing. The table has roughly 170,000 clones, roughly four fifths seen once. Per germline, CDR1 LNHNV and CDR2 YYDKDF (reference sequence). There are 17 residues in the CDR3. Trimming cost V 0 bases and J 2 bases; bases outside gene matches: 6. Sequencing was carried out using PBMCs. V is TRBV15 and J is TRBJ1-4, with 7 positions matching TRBD1. This receptor was obtained from a man between 50 and 59 years old in good health and CMV-seronegative. The CDR3: CATSRDRVRGTNEKLFF. The CDR3 DNA follows: TGTGCCACCAGCAGAGATCGTGTCAGGGGGACTAATGAAAAACTGTTTTTT.